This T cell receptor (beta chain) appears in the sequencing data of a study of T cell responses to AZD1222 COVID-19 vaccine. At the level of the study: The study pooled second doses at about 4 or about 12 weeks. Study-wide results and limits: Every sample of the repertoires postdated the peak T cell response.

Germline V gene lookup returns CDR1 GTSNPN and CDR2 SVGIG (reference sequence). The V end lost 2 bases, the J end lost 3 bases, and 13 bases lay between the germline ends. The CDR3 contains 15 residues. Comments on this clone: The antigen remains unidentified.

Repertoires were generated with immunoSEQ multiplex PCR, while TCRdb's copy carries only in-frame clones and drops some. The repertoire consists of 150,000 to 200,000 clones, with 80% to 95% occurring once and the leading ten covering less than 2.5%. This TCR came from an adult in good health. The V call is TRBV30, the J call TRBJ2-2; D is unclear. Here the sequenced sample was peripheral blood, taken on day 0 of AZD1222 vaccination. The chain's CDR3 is CAWSLRRRDTGELFF. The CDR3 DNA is TGTGCCTGGAGTCTACGCCGGCGAGACACCGGGGAGCTGTTTTTT.